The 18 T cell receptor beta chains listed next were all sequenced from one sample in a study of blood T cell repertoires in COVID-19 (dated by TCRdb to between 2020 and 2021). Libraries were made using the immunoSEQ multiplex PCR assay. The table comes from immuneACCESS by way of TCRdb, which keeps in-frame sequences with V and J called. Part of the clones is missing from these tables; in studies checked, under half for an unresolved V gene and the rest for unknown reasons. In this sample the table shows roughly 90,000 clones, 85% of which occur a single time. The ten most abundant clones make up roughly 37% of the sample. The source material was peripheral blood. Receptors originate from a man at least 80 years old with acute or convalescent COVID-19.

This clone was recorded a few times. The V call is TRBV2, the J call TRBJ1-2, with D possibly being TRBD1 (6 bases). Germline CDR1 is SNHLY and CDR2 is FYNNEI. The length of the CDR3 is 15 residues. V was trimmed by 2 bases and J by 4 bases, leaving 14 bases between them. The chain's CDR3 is CASSERPRGGYGYTF. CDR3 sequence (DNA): TGTGCCAGCAGTGAACGCCCACGAGGGGGCTATGGCTACACCTTC. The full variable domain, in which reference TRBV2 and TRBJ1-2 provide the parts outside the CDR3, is EPEVTQTPSHQVTQMGQEVILRCVPISNHLYFYWYRQILGQKVEFLVSFYNNEISEKSEIFDDQFSVERPDGSNFTLKIRSTKLEDSAMYFCASSERPRGGYGYTFGSGTRLTVV.

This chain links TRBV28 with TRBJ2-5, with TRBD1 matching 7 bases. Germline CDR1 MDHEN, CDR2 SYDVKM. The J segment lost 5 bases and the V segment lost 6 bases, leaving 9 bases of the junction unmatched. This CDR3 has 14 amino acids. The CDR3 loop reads CASRSTGRGETQYF. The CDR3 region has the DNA TGTGCCAGCAGGTCGACAGGGCGTGGGGAGACCCAGTACTTC.

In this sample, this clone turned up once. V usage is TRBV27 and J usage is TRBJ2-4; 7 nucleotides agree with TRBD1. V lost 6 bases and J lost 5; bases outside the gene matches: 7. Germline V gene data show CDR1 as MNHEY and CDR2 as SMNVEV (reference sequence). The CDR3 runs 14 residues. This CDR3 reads CASRGDRSQNIQYF. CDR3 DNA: TGTGCCAGCAGGGGGGACAGAAGTCAAAACATTCAGTACTTC.

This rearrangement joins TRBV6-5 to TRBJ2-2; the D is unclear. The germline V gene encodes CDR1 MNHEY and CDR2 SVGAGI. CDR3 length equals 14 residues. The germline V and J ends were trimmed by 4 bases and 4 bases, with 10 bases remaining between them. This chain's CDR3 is CASSFYHLTGELFF. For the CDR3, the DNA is TGTGCCAGCAGTTTCTACCACCTCACCGGGGAGCTGTTTTTT.

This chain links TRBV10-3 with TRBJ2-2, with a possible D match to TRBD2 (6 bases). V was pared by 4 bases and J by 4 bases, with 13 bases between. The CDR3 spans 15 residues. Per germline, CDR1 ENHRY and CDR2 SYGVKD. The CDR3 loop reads CAISVGRGPTGELFF. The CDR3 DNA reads TGTGCCATCAGTGTGGGGCGGGGTCCCACCGGGGAGCTGTTTTTT.

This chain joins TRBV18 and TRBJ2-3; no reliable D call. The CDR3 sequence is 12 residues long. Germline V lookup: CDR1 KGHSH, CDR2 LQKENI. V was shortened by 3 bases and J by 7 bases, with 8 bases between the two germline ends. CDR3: CASSPTQNTQYF. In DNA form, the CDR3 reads TGTGCCAGCTCACCGACTCAAAATACGCAGTATTTT.

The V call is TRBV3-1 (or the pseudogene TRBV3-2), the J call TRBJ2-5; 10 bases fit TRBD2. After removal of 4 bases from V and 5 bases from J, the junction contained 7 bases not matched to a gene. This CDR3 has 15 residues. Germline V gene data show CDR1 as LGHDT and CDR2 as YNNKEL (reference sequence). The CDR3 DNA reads TGTGCCAGCAGCCTAATAGCGGGAGGCTGGGAGACCCAGTACTTC. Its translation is CASSLIAGGWETQYF.

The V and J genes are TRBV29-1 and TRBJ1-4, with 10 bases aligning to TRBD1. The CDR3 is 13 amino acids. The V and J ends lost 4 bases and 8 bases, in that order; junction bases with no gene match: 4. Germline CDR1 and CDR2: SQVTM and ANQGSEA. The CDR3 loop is CSVAGQGSEKLFF. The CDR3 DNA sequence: TGCAGCGTTGCGGGACAGGGGTCGGAAAAACTGTTTTTT.

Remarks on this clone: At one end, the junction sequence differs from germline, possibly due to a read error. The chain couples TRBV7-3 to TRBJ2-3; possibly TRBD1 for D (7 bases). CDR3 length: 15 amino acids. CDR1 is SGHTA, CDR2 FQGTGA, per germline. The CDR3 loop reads CVSSFAGQSTDTQYF. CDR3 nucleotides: TGTGTCAGCAGCTTTGCGGGACAGAGCACAGATACGCAGTATTTT.

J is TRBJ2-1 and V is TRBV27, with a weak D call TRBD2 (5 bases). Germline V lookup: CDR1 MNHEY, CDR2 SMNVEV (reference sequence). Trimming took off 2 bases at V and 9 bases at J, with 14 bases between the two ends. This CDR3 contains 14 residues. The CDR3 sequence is CASSLEAGWVEQFF. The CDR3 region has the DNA TGTGCCAGCAGTTTAGAGGCGGGCTGGGTTGAGCAGTTCTTC.

CDR3 coding DNA: TGCGCCAGCAGCTTGGATCAGGCGAACACTGAAGCTTTCTTT. Protein sequence: CASSLDQANTEAFF. The J gene is TRBJ1-1, the V gene TRBV5-1; no clear D. CDR1 SGHRS and CDR2 YFSETQ come from the germline V gene. Trimming removed 0 bases at V and 1 base at J, with 7 bases between. CDR3 length: 14 amino acids.

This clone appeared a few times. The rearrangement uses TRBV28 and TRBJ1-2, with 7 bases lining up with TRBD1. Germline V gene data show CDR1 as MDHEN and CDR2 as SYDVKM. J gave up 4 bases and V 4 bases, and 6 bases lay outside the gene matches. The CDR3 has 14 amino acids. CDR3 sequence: CASSSQGPAYGYTF. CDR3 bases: TGTGCCAGCAGTTCACAGGGGCCCGCCTATGGCTACACCTTC.

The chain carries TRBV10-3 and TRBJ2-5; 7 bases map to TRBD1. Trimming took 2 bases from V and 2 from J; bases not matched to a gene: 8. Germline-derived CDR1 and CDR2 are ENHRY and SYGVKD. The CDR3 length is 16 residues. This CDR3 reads CAISERRQGQQETQYF. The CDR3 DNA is TGTGCCATCAGTGAGCGACGACAGGGACAACAAGAGACCCAGTACTTC.

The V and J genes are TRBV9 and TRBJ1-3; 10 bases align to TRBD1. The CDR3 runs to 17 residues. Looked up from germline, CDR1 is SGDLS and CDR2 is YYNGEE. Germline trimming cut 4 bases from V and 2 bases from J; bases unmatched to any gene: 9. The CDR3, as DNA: TGTGCCAGCAGCCCTCAGGCGGGGACAGGGGCTGGAAACACCATATATTTT. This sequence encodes CASSPQAGTGAGNTIYF.

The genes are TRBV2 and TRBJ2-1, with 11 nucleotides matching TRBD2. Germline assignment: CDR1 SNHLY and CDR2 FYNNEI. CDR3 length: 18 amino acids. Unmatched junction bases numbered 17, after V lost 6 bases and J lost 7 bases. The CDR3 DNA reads TGTGCCAGCAGCGCCAATCCCGGGACTAGCGGATTCTCTAATGAGCAGTTCTTC. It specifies CASSANPGTSGFSNEQFF.

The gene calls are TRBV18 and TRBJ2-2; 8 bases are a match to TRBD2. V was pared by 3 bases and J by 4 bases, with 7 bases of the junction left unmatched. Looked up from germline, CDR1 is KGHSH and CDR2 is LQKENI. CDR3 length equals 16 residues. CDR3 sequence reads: CASSPGTSSGTGELFF. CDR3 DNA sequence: TGTGCCAGCTCACCCGGGACTAGTTCGGGCACCGGGGAGCTGTTTTTT.

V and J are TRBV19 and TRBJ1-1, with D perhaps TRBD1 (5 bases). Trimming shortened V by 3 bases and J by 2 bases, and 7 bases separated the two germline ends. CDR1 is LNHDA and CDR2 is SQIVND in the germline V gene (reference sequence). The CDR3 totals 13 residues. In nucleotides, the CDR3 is TGTGCCAGTAGTATGACAGAAAACACTGAAGCTTTCTTT. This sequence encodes CASSMTENTEAFF.

For the CDR3, the DNA is TGTGCCAGCAGCCGCGGACAGAAATACGAGCAGTACTTC. Amino acid sequence: CASSRGQKYEQYF. The chain has TRBV11-3 and TRBJ2-7, with TRBD1 as a possible D gene (6 bases). CDR3 length equals 13 residues. V lost 5 bases and J 4 bases, leaving 12 bases between the germline ends. Germline V gives CDR1 SGHNT, CDR2 YENEEA. Full variable domain (outside the CDR3, taken from reference TRBV11-3 and TRBJ2-7): EAGVVQSPRYKIIEKKQPVAFWCNPISGHNTLYWYLQNLGQGPELLIRYENEEAVDDSQLPKDRFSAERLKGVDSTLKIQPAELGDSAVYLCASSRGQKYEQYFGPGTRLTVT.